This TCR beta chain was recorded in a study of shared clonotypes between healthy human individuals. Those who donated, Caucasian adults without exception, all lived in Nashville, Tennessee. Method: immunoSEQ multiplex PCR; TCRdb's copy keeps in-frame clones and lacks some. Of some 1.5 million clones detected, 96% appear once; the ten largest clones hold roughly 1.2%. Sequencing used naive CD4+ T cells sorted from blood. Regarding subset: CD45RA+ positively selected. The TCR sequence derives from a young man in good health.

CDR3 sequence (DNA): TGTGCCATCAGTGAGGCCCAGGGGGCATCCACCGGGGAGCTGTTTTTT. Residues: CAISEAQGASTGELFF. This chain links TRBV10-3 with TRBJ2-2, with 8 bases that match TRBD1. J gave up 4 bases and V 2 bases, and 6 bases lay outside the gene matches. This CDR3 region has 16 residues. The germline V gene has CDR1 ENHRY and CDR2 SYGVKD.